Included here is one TCR beta chain sequence, with context. This sample stems from a study of early T cells in non-severe SARS-CoV-2 infection. Individual cDNA molecules each received unique molecular identifiers attached to them. TCRdb redid the calling of the 5' RACE reads with MiXCR, one entry per CDR3 protein. The table shows about 81,000 distinct CDR3 sequences, with less than 8% occurring only once. From germline, CDR1 is SEHNR and CDR2 FQNEAQ (reference sequence). The CDR3 covers 18 residues. The ends lost 1 base at V and 2 bases at J; junction bases unmatched: 9. The genes are TRBV7-9 and TRBJ2-1; TRBD2 matches at 9 bases. Input material: whole blood. The clonotype was recovered from an adult who was a healthcare worker with PCR-confirmed SARS-CoV-2 infection or an uninfected control (not recorded which). The CDR3: CASSLVAGDLMAYNEQFF. DNA for the CDR3: TGTGCCAGCAGCTTAGTAGCGGGAGATTTAATGGCCTACAATGAGCAGTTCTTC.